This T cell receptor (beta chain) was identified in a study of blood T cell repertoires in COVID-19. Produced via immunoSEQ multiplex PCR; TCRdb's table is partial and in-frame only. The table lists some 280,000 clones, about 85% of them singletons. The CDR3 runs to 15 residues. V was cut by 2 bases and J by 7 bases, with 15 bases left in between. Germline CDR1 SGHDT, CDR2 YYEEEE. The V call is TRBV5-6, the J call TRBJ2-2; D remains unclear. The TCR was taken from a woman in her forties or fifties with active or convalescent COVID-19. Source material: peripheral blood. Here the CDR3 DNA reads TGTGCCAGCAGCTTAGTCCGAAGGCGCGGCGGGGAGCTGTTTTTT. Translated, it gives CASSLVRRRGGELFF.